The sequence of this T cell receptor (beta chain) was determined in a study of blood T cell repertoires in COVID-19. Whole-study context: Whether acute or convalescent, the COVID-19 samples came from the United States, Italy and Spain. In each case, the material was cDNA or gDNA derived from T cells, B-cell-depleted T cells, or PBMCs.

As originally analysed: Amplification of reference gene primers provided the estimated nucleated cell counts. Clones were read by immunoSEQ multiplex PCR, and TCRdb kept only the in-frame ones, dropping some. V and J calls and clone size come straight from that table; D and trimming were deduced from the DNA. The table lists roughly 280,000 clones, 86% of them singletons. Looked up from germline, CDR1 is LNHDA and CDR2 is SQIVND (reference sequence). Trimming left V 7 bases short and J 0 bases short, with 16 bases between. The CDR3 has 16 amino acids. What was sequenced was peripheral blood. The sequence was collected from a man between 18 and 35 years old with active or convalescent COVID-19. V is TRBV19 and J is TRBJ1-5; D possibly corresponds to TRBD1 (6 bases). CDR3 sequence (DNA): TGTGCCAGTACCTACGCGACAGGTTATAGCAATCAGCCCCAGCATTTT. Translated, it gives CASTYATGYSNQPQHF. The variable domain in full, with the rest retrieved from reference TRBV19 and TRBJ1-5, is DGGITQSPKYLFRKEGQNVTLSCEQNLNHDAMYWYRQDPGQGLRLIYYSQIVNDFQKGDIAEGYSVSREKKESFPLTVTSAQKNPTAFYLCASTYATGYSNQPQHFGDGTRLSIL.